What follows are 25 T cell receptor beta chains derived from one specimen sequenced in a study of cytomegalovirus exposure and HLA in healthy donors. Amplification used 60 Vbeta primers and 13 Jbeta primers. Only in-frame clones appear in the TCRdb table, and some are missing; sequencing was by immunoSEQ multiplex PCR. The sample records 200,000 to 300,000 clones, roughly 80% being singletons. Sequenced sample: PBMCs. Every receptor here comes from a middle-aged woman in good health and CMV-seropositive.

This clone occurred once. This chain uses TRBV11-2 with TRBJ2-2; 8 bases agree with TRBD2. There are 16 residues in the CDR3. V shed 1 base and J 6 bases; nucleotides not matched to a gene: 7. Germline loops: CDR1 SGHAT, CDR2 FQNNGV. The CDR3 loop is CASSLGGGRVAGELFF. The DNA for the CDR3 is TGTGCCAGCAGCTTAGGCGGGGGGCGAGTCGCCGGGGAGCTGTTTTTT.

In its sample, this clone was seen once. The chain combines TRBV21-1 with TRBJ2-1; the D segment call TRBD2 is taken from the table without a DNA check. TRBV21-1 is classified as a pseudogene. The CDR3 is 18 amino acids. The CDR3 region is CASSNGLRGGSTGTEQFF. The CDR3 DNA is TGTGCCAGCAGCAATGGTCTGCGGGGGGGTAGCACCGGGACTGAGCAGTTCTTC.

The chain uses TRBV5-6 and TRBJ2-3, with a tentative D call TRBD2 (6 bases). CDR1 is SGHDT, CDR2 YYEEEE, per germline. V lost 4 bases, J lost 5 bases, and 14 bases lay in between. The CDR3 loop spans 14 amino acids. In DNA form, the CDR3 reads TGTGCCAGCAGCCCGTGGGGGGTTGGAGATACGCAGTATTTT. Translated, it gives CASSPWGVGDTQYF.

The V call is TRBV6-5, the J call TRBJ1-6, with 8 bases lining up with TRBD1. The CDR3 extends over 14 amino acids. In germline, CDR1 is MNHEY, CDR2 SVGAGI. Unmatched junction bases numbered 8, after V lost 5 bases and J lost 11 bases. The chain's CDR3 is CASSQTGAQAPLHF. The CDR3 nucleotides are TGTGCCAGCAGTCAGACAGGGGCTCAGGCACCCCTCCACTTT.

The chain carries TRBV4-3 and TRBJ1-1; 11 bases are a match to TRBD1. This CDR3 is built from 16 residues. V shed 0 bases and J 5 bases; nucleotides not matched to a gene: 5. Germline values: CDR1 LGHNA, CDR2 YSLEER. The CDR3 DNA is TGCGCCAGCAGCCAAGATTACGGGACAGGGGGGACTGAAGCTTTCTTT. Its translation: CASSQDYGTGGTEAFF.

This chain joins TRBV19 and TRBJ1-4; no reliable D call. Trimming stripped 6 bases from V and 6 bases from J, with 8 bases between. CDR1 LNHDA and CDR2 SQIVND come from the germline V gene (reference sequence). The CDR3 contains 12 residues. CDR3 residues: CASRGVDEKLFF. The CDR3 region has the DNA TGTGCCAGTAGGGGCGTGGATGAAAAACTGTTTTTT. Full variable domain (missing parts from reference TRBV19 and TRBJ1-4): DGGITQSPKYLFRKEGQNVTLSCEQNLNHDAMYWYRQDPGQGLRLIYYSQIVNDFQKGDIAEGYSVSREKKESFPLTVTSAQKNPTAFYLCASRGVDEKLFFGSGTQLSVL.

This rearrangement joins TRBV4-2 to TRBJ2-2; weak D call: TRBD1 (5 bases). V was shortened by 0 bases and J by 4 bases, with 12 bases between the two germline ends. The CDR3 is made up of 16 amino acids. Germline lookup yields CDR1 LGHNA and CDR2 YNFKEQ. This chain's CDR3 is CASSQEARELTGELFF. The CDR3 DNA is TGTGCCAGCAGCCAAGAGGCCAGGGAACTCACCGGGGAGCTGTTTTTT.

The rearrangement links TRBV5-1 to TRBJ1-2, with 9 bases matching TRBD1. Losses at the gene ends were 4 bases for V and 5 bases for J; bases not matched to a gene: 12. Germline V lookup: CDR1 SGHRS, CDR2 YFSETQ. The CDR3 consists of 16 residues. The DNA of the CDR3 is TGCGCCAGCAGCCCGGGCGGGACAGGGAGTAGGTATGGCTACACCTTC. It is translated as CASSPGGTGSRYGYTF. The full variable domain, with the rest looked up from reference TRBV5-1 and TRBJ1-2, is KAGVTQTPRYLIKTRGQQVTLSCSPISGHRSVSWYQQTPGQGLQFLFEYFSETQRNKGNFPGRFSGRQFSNSRSEMNVSTLELGDSALYLCASSPGGTGSRYGYTFGSGTRLTVV.

The CDR3 sequence: CASSILTSGRYEQFF. CDR3 coding DNA: TGTGCCAGTAGTATATTAACTAGCGGGAGATATGAGCAGTTCTTC. This sequence joins TRBV19 and TRBJ2-1, with 11 nucleotides matching TRBD2. V shed 2 bases, J shed 8 bases, and the junction held 5 bases outside the gene matches. This CDR3 contains 15 residues. Germline V gene data show CDR1 as LNHDA and CDR2 as SQIVND (reference sequence).

The genes are TRBV28 and TRBJ1-1; D unclear. The CDR3 is 11 amino acids. CDR1 is MDHEN and CDR2 is SYDVKM in the germline V gene. Deletions cut 7 bases from V and 0 bases from J, with 3 bases between. CDR3 region: CASNMNTEAFF. CDR3 bases: TGTGCCAGCAACATGAACACTGAAGCTTTCTTT.

V gene TRBV4-1 combines with J gene TRBJ2-1, with a possible D match to TRBD1 (5 bases). V lost 2 bases and J lost 9, with 11 bases in between. Germline CDR1 is MGHRA and CDR2 is YSYEKL. The CDR3 is 13 amino acids. The CDR3: CASSQPGISEQFF. CDR3 nucleotides: TGCGCCAGCAGCCAACCAGGGATCAGTGAGCAGTTCTTC.

This rearrangement joins TRBV11-2 to TRBJ2-1; 16 bases match TRBD2. The CDR3 spans 19 residues. CDR1 is SGHAT, CDR2 FQNNGV, per germline. V was clipped by 6 bases and J by 5 bases; unmatched bases: 13. CDR3 protein: CASRDPGLAGGPWNNEQFF. The CDR3 DNA follows: TGTGCCAGCAGGGACCCGGGACTAGCGGGAGGGCCATGGAACAATGAGCAGTTCTTC.

V is TRBV7-8 and J is TRBJ2-1; 7 nucleotides align to TRBD2. This CDR3 has 17 residues. Germline trimming cut 2 bases from V and 4 bases from J; bases unmatched to any gene: 11. The germline V gene encodes CDR1 SGHVS and CDR2 FQNEAQ. The CDR3 is CASSLIPSGATYNEQFF. Written as DNA, the CDR3 is TGTGCCAGCAGCTTAATCCCCAGCGGGGCCACTTACAATGAGCAGTTCTTC.

The chain has TRBV20-1 and TRBJ2-7; D gene unclear. With 3 bases removed from V and 6 bases from J, the gap between germline ends came to 9 bases. There are 11 residues in the CDR3. Germline V gene data show CDR1 as DFQATT and CDR2 as SNEGSKA (reference sequence). CDR3 sequence (DNA): TGCAGTGCTAGCGGCGGTGGCGAGCAGTACTTC. Its translation is CSASGGGEQYF.

The chain is built from TRBV7-9 and TRBJ1-3, with D unclear. The CDR3 has 13 amino acids. Germline lookup yields CDR1 SEHNR and CDR2 FQNEAQ (reference sequence). Trimming removed 1 base from V and 7 bases from J, with 8 bases in between. The CDR3 spells CASSLVLRNTIYF. The CDR3, as DNA: TGTGCCAGCAGCTTAGTCTTGCGGAACACCATATATTTT.

This rearrangement joins TRBV2 to TRBJ1-1; weak D call: TRBD1 (6 bases). Germline loops: CDR1 SNHLY, CDR2 FYNNEI. The CDR3 covers 11 residues. V was shortened by 6 bases and J by 8 bases, with 10 bases between the two germline ends. The DNA for the CDR3 is TGTGCCAGCAGATCGACAGGAGAAGCTTTCTTT. Protein sequence: CASRSTGEAFF.

This chain's CDR3 is CASTITDTQYF. CDR3 coding DNA: TGTGCCAGCACCATTACAGATACGCAGTATTTT. The chain recombines TRBV7-9 with TRBJ2-3; D unclear. The germline V gene encodes CDR1 SEHNR and CDR2 FQNEAQ (reference sequence). Trimming removed 7 bases at V and 3 bases at J, with 5 bases between. The CDR3 covers 11 residues.

This clone has just one count. The chain links TRBV6-4 to TRBJ2-7; 12 positions match TRBD2. Germline CDR1 reads MRHNA; CDR2 reads SNTAGT. J was trimmed by 6 bases and V by 7 bases; bases with no gene match: 7. The CDR3 is 14 amino acids. This CDR3 reads CASNLLAGGGEQYF. The CDR3 region has the DNA TGTGCCAGCAATTTACTAGCGGGAGGAGGCGAGCAGTACTTC.

The rearrangement joins TRBV19 to TRBJ1-5; 7 bases agree with TRBD1. V shed 6 bases, J shed 2 bases, and the junction held 4 bases outside the gene matches. Per germline, CDR1 LNHDA and CDR2 SQIVND (reference sequence). The CDR3 runs 14 residues. Here the CDR3 DNA reads TGTGCCAGTAGGAGACAGGGAGGCAATCAGCCCCAGCATTTT. It codes for CASRRQGGNQPQHF.

The V call is TRBV4-3, the J call TRBJ2-7, with D possibly matching TRBD1 (6 bases). The CDR3 spans 17 residues. The V gene's germline CDR1 is LGHNA and CDR2 YSLEER. Deletions cut 1 base from V and 4 bases from J, with 20 bases between. CDR3 sequence (DNA): TGCGCCAGCAGCCAAGGCATTACAGGGCCTTTGGGGTACGAGCAGTACTTC. Translated, it gives CASSQGITGPLGYEQYF.

The gene calls are TRBV10-3 and TRBJ2-5, with 7 bases identical to TRBD1. Germline lookup yields CDR1 ENHRY and CDR2 SYGVKD. The J segment lost 0 bases and the V segment lost 6 bases, leaving 4 bases of the junction unmatched. The CDR3 has 14 amino acids. The chain's CDR3 is CAIRDTGDQETQYF. The CDR3 region has the DNA TGTGCCATCAGAGATACAGGGGACCAAGAGACCCAGTACTTC.

This rearrangement joins TRBV5-1 to TRBJ2-1; TRBD2 agrees at 13 bases. CDR1 and CDR2 (germline): SGHRS, YFSETQ. The CDR3 is 15 amino acids. V lost 4 bases and J lost 9; bases outside the gene matches: 7. The CDR3 reads CASSPTSGGTSEQFF. The CDR3 DNA sequence: TGCGCCAGCAGCCCGACTAGCGGGGGGACTAGTGAGCAGTTCTTC.

A note on this clone: The junction departs from germline at one end; a sequencing error may be responsible. The CDR3 region is CASSYSIGDYTIKPNF. The DNA of the CDR3 is TGTGCCAGCAGTTACTCGATTGGTGACTACACAATCAAGCCTAACTTC. This chain joins TRBV6-6 and TRBJ2-7, with a possible D match to TRBD2 (5 bases). Germline assignment: CDR1 MNHNY and CDR2 SVGAGI (reference sequence). The CDR3 is 16 residues long.

The chain is built from TRBV7-9 and TRBJ1-3; the match to TRBD1 covers 9 bases. J lost 2 bases, V lost 5 bases, and 7 bases had no gene match. The CDR3 length is 16 residues. Per germline, CDR1 SEHNR and CDR2 FQNEAQ (reference sequence). CDR3 sequence (DNA): TGTGCCAGCAGCCCCCGGGACAGGGCGACTGGAAACACCATATATTTT. This gives the protein CASSPRDRATGNTIYF.

This clone was recorded a few times. V usage is TRBV7-8 and J usage is TRBJ2-3; 9 positions agree with TRBD2. The CDR3 is 16 amino acids. Germline V gene sequence: CDR1 SGHVS, CDR2 FQNEAQ. With 4 bases clipped from V and 2 bases from J, the junction kept 7 bases outside the gene matches. CDR3 nucleotide sequence: TGTGCCAGCAGCTCGCCAGCGGGAGGAACCACAGATACGCAGTATTTT. Translating gives CASSSPAGGTTDTQYF.